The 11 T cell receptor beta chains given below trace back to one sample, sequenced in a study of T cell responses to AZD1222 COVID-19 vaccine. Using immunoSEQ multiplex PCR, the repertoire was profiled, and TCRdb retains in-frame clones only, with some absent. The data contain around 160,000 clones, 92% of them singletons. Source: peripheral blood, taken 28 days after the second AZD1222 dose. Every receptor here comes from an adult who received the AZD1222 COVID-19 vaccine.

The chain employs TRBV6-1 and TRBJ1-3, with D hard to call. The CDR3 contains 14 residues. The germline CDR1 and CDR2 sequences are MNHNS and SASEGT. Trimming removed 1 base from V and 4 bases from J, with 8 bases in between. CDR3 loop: CASSEVGAGNTIYF. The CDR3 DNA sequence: TGTGCCAGCAGTGAAGTAGGCGCGGGAAACACCATATATTTT.

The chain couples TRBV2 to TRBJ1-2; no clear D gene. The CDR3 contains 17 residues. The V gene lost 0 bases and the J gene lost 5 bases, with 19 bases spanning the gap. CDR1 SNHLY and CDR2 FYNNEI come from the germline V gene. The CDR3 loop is CASSEAVGGVLVYGYTF. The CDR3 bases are TGTGCCAGCAGTGAAGCGGTGGGTGGGGTTTTGGTATATGGCTACACCTTC.

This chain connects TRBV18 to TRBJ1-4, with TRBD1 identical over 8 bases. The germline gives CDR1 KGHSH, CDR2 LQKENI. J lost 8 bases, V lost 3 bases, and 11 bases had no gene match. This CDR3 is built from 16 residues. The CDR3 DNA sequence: TGTGCCAGCTCACCGCCCGGGACAGGCAACACGGAAAAACTGTTTTTT. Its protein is CASSPPGTGNTEKLFF.

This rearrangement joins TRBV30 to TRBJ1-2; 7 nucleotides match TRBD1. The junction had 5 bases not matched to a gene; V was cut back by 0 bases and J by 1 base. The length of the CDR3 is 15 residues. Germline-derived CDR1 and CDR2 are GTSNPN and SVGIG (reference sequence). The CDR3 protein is CAWSVQGGGNYGYTF. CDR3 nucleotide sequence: TGTGCCTGGAGTGTTCAGGGGGGCGGTAACTATGGCTACACCTTC.

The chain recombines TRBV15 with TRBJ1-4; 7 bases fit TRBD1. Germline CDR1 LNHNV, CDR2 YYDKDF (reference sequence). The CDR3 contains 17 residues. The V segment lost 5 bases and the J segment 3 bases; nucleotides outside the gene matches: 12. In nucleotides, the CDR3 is TGTGCCACCAGCCCGATGGAAAGGGGGCCTTCTAATGAAAAACTGTTTTTT. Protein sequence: CATSPMERGPSNEKLFF.

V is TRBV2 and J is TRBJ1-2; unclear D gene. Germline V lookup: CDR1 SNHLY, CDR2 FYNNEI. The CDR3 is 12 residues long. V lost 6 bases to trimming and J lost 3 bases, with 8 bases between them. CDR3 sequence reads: CASSGFDYGYTF. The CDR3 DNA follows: TGTGCCAGCAGCGGGTTTGACTATGGCTACACCTTC.

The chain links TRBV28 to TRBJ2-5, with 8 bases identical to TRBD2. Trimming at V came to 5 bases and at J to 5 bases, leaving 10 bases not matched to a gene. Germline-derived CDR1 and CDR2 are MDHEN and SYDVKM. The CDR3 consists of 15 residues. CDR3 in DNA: TGTGCCAGCAGTGCCCCTCGGGGGGGGCGGGAGACCCAGTACTTC. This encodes CASSAPRGGRETQYF.

CDR3 sequence reads: CASSLVGQGTEAFF. DNA of the CDR3: TGTGCCAGCAGCTTAGTGGGACAGGGGACTGAAGCTTTCTTT. The gene calls are TRBV7-2 and TRBJ1-1; TRBD1 matches 10 bases. This CDR3 is built from 14 residues. After removal of 1 base from V and 5 bases from J, the junction contained 1 base not matched to a gene. CDR1 and CDR2 (germline): SGHTA, FQGNSA.

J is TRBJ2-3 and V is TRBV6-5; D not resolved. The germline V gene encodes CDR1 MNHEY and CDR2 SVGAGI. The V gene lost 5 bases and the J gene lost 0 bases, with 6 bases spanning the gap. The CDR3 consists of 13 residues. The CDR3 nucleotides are TGTGCCAGCAGTAACCCTAGCACAGATACGCAGTATTTT. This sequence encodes CASSNPSTDTQYF.

The CDR3: CATTGGGTIKYNEQFF. CDR3 in DNA: TGTGCCACCACCGGAGGGGGGACTATAAAATACAATGAGCAGTTCTTC. This chain joins TRBV15 and TRBJ2-1, with a tentative D call TRBD2 (7 bases). The ends were cut back, 7 bases at V and 4 bases at J, with 20 bases in the middle. CDR1 and CDR2 (germline): LNHNV, YYDKDF (reference sequence). The CDR3 has 16 amino acids.

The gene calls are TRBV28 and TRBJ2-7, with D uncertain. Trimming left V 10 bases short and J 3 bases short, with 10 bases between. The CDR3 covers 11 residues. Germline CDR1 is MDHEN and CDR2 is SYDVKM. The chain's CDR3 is CAISMGYEQYF. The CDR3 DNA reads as TGTGCCATATCCATGGGCTACGAGCAGTACTTC.